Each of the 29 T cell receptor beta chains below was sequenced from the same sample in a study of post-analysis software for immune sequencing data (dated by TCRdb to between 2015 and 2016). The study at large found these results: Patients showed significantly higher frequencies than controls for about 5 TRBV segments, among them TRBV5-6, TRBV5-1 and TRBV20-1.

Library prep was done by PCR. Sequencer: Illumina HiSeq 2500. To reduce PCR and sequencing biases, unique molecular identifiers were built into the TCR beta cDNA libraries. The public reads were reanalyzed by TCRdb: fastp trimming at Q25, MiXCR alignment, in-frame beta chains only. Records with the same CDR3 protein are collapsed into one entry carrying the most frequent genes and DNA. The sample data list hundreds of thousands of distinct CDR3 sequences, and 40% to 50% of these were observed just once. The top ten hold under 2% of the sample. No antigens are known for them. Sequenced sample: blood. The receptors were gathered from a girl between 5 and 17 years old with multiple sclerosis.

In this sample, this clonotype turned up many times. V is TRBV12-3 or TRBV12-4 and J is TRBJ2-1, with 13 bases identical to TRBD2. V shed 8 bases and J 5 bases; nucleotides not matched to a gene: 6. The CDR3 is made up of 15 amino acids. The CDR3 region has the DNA TGTGCCAGCCGACTAGCGGGGGGCTCAAACAATGAGCAGTTCTTC. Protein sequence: CASRLAGGSNNEQFF.

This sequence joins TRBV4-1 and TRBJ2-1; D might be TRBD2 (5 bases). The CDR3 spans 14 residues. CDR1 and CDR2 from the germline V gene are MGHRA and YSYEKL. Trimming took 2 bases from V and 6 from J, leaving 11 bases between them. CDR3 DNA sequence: TGCGCCAGCAGCCAACGTGGGAGAGGCAATGAGCAGTTCTTC. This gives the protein CASSQRGRGNEQFF.

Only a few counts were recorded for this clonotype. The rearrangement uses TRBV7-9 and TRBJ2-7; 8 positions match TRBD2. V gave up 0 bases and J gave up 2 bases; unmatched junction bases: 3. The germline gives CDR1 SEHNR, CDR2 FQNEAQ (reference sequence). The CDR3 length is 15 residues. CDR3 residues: CASSLATSVTYEQYF. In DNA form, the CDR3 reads TGTGCCAGCAGCTTAGCGACTAGCGTGACCTACGAGCAGTACTTC.

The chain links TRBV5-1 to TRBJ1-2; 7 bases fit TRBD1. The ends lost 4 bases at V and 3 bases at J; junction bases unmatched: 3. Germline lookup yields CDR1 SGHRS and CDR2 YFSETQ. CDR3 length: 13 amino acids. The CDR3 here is CASSATGDYGYTF. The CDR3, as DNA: TGCGCCAGCAGCGCTACAGGGGACTATGGCTACACCTTC.

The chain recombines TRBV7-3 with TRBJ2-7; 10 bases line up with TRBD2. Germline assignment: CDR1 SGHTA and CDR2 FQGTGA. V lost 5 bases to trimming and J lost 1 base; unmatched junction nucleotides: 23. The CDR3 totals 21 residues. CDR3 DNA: TGTGCCAGCAGCCTAGGCCTCGGCTGGCTAGCGGGGGCCCTACCGTCCTACGAGCAGTACTTC. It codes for CASSLGLGWLAGALPSYEQYF.

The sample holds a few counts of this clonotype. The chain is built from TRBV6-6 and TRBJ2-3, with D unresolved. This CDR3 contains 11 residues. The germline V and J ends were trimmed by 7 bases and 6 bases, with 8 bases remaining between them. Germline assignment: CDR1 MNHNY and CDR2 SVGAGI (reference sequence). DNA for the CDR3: TGTGCCAGCACTTTAGCCGATACGCAGTATTTT. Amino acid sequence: CASTLADTQYF.

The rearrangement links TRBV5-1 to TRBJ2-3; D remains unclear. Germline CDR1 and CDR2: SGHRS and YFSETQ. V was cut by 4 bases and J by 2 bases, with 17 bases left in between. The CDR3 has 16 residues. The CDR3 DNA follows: TGCGCCAGCAGCCTGCCGAGACTGAGCCTCACAGATACGCAGTATTTT. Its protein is CASSLPRLSLTDTQYF.

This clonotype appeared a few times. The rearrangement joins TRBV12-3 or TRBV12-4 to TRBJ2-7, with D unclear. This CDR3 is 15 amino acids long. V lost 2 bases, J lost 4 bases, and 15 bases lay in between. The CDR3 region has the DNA TGTGCCAGCAGTTTACCGGCCCCGAGAGGATACGAGCAGTACTTC. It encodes CASSLPAPRGYEQYF.

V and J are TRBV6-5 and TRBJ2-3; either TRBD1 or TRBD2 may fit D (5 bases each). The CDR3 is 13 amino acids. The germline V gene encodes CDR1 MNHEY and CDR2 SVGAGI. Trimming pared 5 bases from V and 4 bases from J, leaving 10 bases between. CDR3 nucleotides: TGTGCCAGCAGTGGGACGGCTGCAGATACGCAGTATTTT. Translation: CASSGTAADTQYF.

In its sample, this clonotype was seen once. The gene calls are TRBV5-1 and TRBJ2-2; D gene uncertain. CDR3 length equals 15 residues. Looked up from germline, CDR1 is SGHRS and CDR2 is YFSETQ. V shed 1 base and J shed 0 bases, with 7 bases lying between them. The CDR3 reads CASSLRPTNTGELFF. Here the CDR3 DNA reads TGCGCCAGCAGCTTGCGCCCTACGAACACCGGGGAGCTGTTTTTT. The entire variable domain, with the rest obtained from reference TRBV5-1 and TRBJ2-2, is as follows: KAGVTQTPRYLIKTRGQQVTLSCSPISGHRSVSWYQQTPGQGLQFLFEYFSETQRNKGNFPGRFSGRQFSNSRSEMNVSTLELGDSALYLCASSLRPTNTGELFFGEGSRLTVL.

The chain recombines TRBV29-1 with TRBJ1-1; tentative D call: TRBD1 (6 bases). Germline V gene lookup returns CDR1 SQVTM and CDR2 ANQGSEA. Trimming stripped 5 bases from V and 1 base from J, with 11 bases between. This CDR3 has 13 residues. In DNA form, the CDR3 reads TGCAGCGTTCAGGGGTTGGGGAACACTGAAGCTTTCTTT. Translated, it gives CSVQGLGNTEAFF.

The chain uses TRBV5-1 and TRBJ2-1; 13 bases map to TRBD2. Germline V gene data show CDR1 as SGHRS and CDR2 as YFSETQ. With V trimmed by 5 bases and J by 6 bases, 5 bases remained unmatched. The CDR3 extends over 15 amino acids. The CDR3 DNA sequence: TGCGCCAGCAGACTAGCGGGAGGGTTAAGCAATGAGCAGTTCTTC. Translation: CASRLAGGLSNEQFF.

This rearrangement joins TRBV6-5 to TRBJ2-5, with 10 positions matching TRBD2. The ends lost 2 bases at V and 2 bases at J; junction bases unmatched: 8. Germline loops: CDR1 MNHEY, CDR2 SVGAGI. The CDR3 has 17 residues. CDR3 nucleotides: TGTGCCAGCAGTTACGGAAGCGGGGGGGCCCATCAAGAGACCCAGTACTTC. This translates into CASSYGSGGAHQETQYF.

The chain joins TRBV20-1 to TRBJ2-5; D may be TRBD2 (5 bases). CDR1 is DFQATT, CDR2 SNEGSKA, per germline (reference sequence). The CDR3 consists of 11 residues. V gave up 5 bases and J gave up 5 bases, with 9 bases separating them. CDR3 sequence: CSAPRGETQYF. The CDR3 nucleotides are TGCAGTGCTCCGAGAGGGGAGACCCAGTACTTC.

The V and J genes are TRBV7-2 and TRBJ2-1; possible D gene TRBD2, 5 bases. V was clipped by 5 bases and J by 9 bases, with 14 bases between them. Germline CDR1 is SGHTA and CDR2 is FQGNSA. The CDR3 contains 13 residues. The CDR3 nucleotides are TGTGCCAGCAGCCGGGCCAAACGGGGTGAGCAGTTCTTC. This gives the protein CASSRAKRGEQFF.

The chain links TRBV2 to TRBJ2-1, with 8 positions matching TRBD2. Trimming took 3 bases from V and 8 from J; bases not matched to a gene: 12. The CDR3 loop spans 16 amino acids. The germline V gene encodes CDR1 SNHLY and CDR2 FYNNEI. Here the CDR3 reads CASSERPGRGVHEQFF. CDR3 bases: TGTGCCAGCAGTGAGAGGCCCGGGCGGGGGGTCCATGAGCAGTTCTTC.

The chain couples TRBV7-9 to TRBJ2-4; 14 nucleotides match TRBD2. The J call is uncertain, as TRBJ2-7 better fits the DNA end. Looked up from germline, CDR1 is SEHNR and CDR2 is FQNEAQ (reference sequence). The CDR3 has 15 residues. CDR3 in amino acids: CASSPSGTSGSEQYF. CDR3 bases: TGTGCCAGCAGCCCATCCGGGACTAGCGGGAGCGAGCAGTACTTC.

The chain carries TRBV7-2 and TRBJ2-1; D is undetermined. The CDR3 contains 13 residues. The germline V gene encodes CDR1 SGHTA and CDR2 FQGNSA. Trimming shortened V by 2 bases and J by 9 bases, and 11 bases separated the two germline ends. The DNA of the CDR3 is TGTGCCAGCAGCTTAATGGTGGGCAGTGAGCAGTTCTTC. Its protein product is CASSLMVGSEQFF. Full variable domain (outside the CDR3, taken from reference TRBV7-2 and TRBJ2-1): GAGVSQSPSNKVTEKGKDVELRCDPISGHTALYWYRQSLGQGLEFLIYFQGNSAPDKSGLPSDRFSAERTGGSVSTLTIQRTQQEDSAVYLCASSLMVGSEQFFGPGTRLTVL.

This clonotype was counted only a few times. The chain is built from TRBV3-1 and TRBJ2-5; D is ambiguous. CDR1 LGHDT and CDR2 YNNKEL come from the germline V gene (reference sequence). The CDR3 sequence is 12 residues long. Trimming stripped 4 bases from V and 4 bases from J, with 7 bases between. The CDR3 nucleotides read TGTGCCAGCAGCCGCCCGTTAGAGACCCAGTACTTC. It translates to CASSRPLETQYF.

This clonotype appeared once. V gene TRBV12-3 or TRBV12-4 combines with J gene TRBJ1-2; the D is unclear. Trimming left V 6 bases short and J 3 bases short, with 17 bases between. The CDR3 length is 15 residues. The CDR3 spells CASRGEGRLYYGYTF. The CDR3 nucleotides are TGTGCCAGCAGGGGAGAAGGGAGGCTCTACTATGGCTACACCTTC.

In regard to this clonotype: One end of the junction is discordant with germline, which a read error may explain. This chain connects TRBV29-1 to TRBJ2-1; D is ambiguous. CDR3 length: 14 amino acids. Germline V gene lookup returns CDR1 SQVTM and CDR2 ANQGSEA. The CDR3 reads CSGLEKGPYNGQFF. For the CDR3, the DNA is TGCAGCGGATTGGAAAAGGGCCCCTACAATGGGCAGTTCTTC.

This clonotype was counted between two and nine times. Written as DNA, the CDR3 is TGTGCCAGCAGCTTACGTGTAGGGCGGGAGGCCTACGAGCAGTACTTC. This translates into CASSLRVGREAYEQYF. The chain employs TRBV13 and TRBJ2-7, with 8 nucleotides matching TRBD2. There are 16 residues in the CDR3. J gave up 2 bases and V 2 bases, and 8 bases lay outside the gene matches. Looked up from germline, CDR1 is PRHDT and CDR2 is FYEKMQ (reference sequence).

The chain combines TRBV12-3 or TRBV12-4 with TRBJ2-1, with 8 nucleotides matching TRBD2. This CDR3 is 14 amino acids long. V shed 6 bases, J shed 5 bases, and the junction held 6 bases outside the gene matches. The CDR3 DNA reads TGTGCCAGCAGCATAGCGGGACCTAACAATGAGCAGTTCTTC. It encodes CASSIAGPNNEQFF.

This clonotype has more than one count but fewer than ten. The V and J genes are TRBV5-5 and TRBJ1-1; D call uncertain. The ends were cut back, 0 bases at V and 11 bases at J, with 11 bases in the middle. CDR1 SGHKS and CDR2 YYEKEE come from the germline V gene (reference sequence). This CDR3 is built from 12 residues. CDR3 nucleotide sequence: TGTGCCAGCAGCTTGGTGGTCGAAGGGGCTTTCTTT. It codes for CASSLVVEGAFF. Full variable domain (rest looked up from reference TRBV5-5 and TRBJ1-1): DAGVTQSPTHLIKTRGQQVTLRCSPISGHKSVSWYQQVLGQGPQFIFQYYEKEERGRGNFPDRFSARQFPNYSSELNVNALLLGDSALYLCASSLVVEGAFFGQGTRLTVV.

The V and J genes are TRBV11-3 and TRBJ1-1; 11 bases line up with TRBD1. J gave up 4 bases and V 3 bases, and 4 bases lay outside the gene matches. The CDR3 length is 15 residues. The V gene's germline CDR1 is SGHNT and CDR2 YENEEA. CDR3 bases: TGTGCCAGCAGCTTGGAAGGGACAGGGGGCACTGAAGCTTTCTTT. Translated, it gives CASSLEGTGGTEAFF.

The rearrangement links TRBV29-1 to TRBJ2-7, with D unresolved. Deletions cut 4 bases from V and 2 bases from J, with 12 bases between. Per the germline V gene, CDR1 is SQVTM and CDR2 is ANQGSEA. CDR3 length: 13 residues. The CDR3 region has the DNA TGCAGCGTTGGGAGTAGGGCCGCCTACGAGCAGTACTTC. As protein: CSVGSRAAYEQYF.

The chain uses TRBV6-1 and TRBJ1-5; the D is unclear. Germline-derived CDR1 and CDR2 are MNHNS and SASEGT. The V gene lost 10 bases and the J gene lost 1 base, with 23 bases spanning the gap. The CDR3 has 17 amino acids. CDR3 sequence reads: CANRREVMARSNQPQHF. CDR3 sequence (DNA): TGTGCCAACCGGAGGGAGGTAATGGCTAGAAGCAATCAGCCCCAGCATTTT.

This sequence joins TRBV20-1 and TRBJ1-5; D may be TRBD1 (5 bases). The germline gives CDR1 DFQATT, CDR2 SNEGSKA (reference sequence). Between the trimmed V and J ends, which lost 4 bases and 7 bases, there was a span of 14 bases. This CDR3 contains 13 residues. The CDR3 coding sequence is TGCAGTGCTACGGGGCAGGGAGAACAGCCCCAGCATTTT. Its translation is CSATGQGEQPQHF.

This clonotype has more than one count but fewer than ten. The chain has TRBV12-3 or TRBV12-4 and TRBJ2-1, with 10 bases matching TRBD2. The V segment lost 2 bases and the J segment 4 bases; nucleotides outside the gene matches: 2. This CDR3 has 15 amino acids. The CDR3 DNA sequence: TGTGCCAGCAGTTTAACAGCGGGAGGGTACAATGAGCAGTTCTTC. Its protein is CASSLTAGGYNEQFF.